Listed here is a single T cell receptor beta chain. What it binds is not known. At the deep level, the assay was run. TCRdb's copy holds only in-frame clones and misses some; the assay was immunoSEQ multiplex PCR. This table has about 680,000 clones, around 78% appearing once. The donor cohort consisted entirely of Caucasian adults residing in Nashville, Tennessee. The data belong to a study of shared clonotypes between healthy human individuals. Overall study context: There were three CD4 naive, three CD4 memory, two CD8 naive and one CD8 memory plates per donor. Whole-study findings and limits: For sorted subsets, rarefaction showed incomplete sequencing despite large depth.

The length of the CDR3 is 15 residues. The junction had 7 bases not matched to a gene; V was cut back by 7 bases and J by 4 bases. Per germline, CDR1 SGHRS and CDR2 YFSETQ. The TCR comes from a woman aged 30 to 39 in good health. Sequencing input: memory CD4+ T cells sorted from blood. The subset denotes: CD45RA-negative fraction. V gene TRBV5-1 combines with J gene TRBJ2-2; 10 nucleotides align to TRBD1. The CDR3 nucleotides are TGCGCCAGCCAGGAGACAGGGGGCGGCACCGGGGAGCTGTTTTTT. It translates to CASQETGGGTGELFF.